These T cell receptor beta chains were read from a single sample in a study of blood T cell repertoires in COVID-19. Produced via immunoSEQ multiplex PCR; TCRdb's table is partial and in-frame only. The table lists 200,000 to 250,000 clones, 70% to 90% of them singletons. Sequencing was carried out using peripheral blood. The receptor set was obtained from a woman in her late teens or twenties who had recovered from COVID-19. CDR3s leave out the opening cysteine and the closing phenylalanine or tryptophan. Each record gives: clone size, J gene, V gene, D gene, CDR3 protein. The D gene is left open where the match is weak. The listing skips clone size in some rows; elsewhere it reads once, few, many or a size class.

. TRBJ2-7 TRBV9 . ASSVGGSSYEQY
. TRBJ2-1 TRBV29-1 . SVDSWKRGNEQF
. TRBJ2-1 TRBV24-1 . ATSDLSSGYNEQF
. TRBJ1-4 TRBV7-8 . ASSLTGEKLF
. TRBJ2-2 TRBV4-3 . ASSLEVRHSNTGELF
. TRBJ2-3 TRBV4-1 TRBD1 ASSQIPGQGYTDTQY
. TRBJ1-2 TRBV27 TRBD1 ASSLGGQGLFYGYT
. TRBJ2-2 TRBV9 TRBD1 ASTDRYTGELF
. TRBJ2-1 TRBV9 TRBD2 ASSHQPGTSGSPGGYNEQF
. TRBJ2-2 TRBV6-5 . ASSYEGVRGELF
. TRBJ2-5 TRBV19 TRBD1 ASSLRTGGLETQY
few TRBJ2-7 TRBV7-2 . ASSLAQGGEQY
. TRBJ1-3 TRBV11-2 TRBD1 ASSLRGDSVD
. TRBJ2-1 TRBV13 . ASSLGGSYNEQF
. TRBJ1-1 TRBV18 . ASSPGRGNTEAF
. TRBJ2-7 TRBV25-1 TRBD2 ASSEVMGTSYEQY
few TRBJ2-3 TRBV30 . AWRGGQESDTQY
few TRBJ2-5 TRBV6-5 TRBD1 ASSSLGQNSETQY
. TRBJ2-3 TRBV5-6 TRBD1 ASSRPGQGTTDTQY
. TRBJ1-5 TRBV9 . ASSEGGFSNQPQH
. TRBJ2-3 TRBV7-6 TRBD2 ASSLVTSGSTDTQY
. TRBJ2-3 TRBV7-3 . ASSLMGAPGDTQY
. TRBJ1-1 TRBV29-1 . SVVGRGRDTEAF
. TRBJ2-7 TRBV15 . ATSRAQEIAYEQY
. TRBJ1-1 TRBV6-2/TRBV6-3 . ASSLAPGMTEAF
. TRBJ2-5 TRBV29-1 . SVDRGRETQY
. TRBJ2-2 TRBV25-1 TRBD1 ASSEGTANTGELF
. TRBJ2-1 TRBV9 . ASSVVSGGEQF
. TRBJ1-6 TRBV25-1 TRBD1 ASRKTGGESPLH
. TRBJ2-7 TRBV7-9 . ASSFRGEQY
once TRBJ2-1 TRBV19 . ASAPSTTDSYNEQF
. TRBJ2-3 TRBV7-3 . ASSSRDFTDTQY
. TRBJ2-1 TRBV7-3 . ASSRIRGIYNEQF
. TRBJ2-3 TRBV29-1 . SVTRGSTDTQY
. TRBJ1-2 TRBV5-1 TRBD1 ASSLGQGSIYGYT
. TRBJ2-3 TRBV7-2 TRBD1 ASRQGADTQY
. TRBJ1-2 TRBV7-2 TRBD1 ASSLGPQGAPYGYT
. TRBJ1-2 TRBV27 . ASRPDRPGGYT
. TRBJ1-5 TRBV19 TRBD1 ASSHQGQGLGQPQH
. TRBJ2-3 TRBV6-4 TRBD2 ASSPSGSSNTQY
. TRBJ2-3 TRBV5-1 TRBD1 ASSPPRGILTDTQY
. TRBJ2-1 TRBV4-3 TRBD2 ASSLLSGSSYNEQF
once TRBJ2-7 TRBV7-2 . ASSLVAGTYEQY
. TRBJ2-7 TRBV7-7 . ASSLKAEYYEQY
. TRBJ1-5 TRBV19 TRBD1 AAGGLSNQPQH
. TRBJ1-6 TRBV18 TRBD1 ASSRGQGYDSPLH
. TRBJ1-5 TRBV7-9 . ASSRYPGLQPQH
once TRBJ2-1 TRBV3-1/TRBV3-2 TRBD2 ASSETGTSLSEQF
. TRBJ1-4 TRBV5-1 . ASSPVGGGDEKLF
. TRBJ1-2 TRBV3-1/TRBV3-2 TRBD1 ASSRILTGQEGYT
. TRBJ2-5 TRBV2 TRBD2 ATSGTSGTQETQY
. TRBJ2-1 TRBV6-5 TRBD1 ASRRQGGYNEQF
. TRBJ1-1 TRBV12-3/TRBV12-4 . ASSLGEVGAF